The rows below give T cell receptor beta chains drawn from one sample of a study of T cell responses to AZD1222 COVID-19 vaccine. TCRdb keeps only in-frame clones here, not all; method: immunoSEQ multiplex PCR. The sample contains roughly 44,000 clones, 83% of which appear only once. The sample in question was peripheral blood, obtained on day 0 of AZD1222 vaccination. The receptor source for this set is an adult in good health. CDR3s include the opening cysteine and the closing phenylalanine or tryptophan. Fields, in order: D gene, V gene, J gene, clone size, CDR3 protein, CDR3 DNA. D genes are given only for firm matches. For some rows the clone size is stated as once, few or many, or as a class when expanded; others skip it.

d_gene: -; v_gene: TRBV28; j_gene: TRBJ1-5; abundance: -; CDR3aa: CASTYDSNQPQHF; CDR3nt: TGTGCCAGCACGTACGATAGCAATCAGCCCCAGCATTTT
d_gene: -; v_gene: TRBV7-8; j_gene: TRBJ1-5; abundance: -; CDR3aa: CASSLALRGDQPQHF; CDR3nt: TGTGCCAGCAGCTTAGCGCTCCGGGGAGATCAGCCCCAGCATTTT
d_gene: TRBD2; v_gene: TRBV6-2/TRBV6-3; j_gene: TRBJ2-2; abundance: -; CDR3aa: CASSWGLAAVTGELFF; CDR3nt: TGTGCCAGCAGTTGGGGACTAGCGGCCGTCACCGGGGAGCTGTTTTTT
d_gene: TRBD1; v_gene: TRBV28; j_gene: TRBJ1-6; abundance: -; CDR3aa: CASSLGQGALHF; CDR3nt: TGTGCCAGCAGTTTAGGACAGGGTGCGCTCCACTTT
d_gene: TRBD1; v_gene: TRBV9; j_gene: TRBJ1-4; abundance: few; CDR3aa: CASSPHRTGANEKLFF; CDR3nt: TGTGCCAGCAGCCCACACCGGACAGGGGCTAATGAAAAACTGTTTTTT
d_gene: -; v_gene: TRBV29-1; j_gene: TRBJ1-6; abundance: -; CDR3aa: CSVEVSAGTPLHF; CDR3nt: TGCAGCGTTGAAGTATCTGCCGGGACGCCCCTCCACTTT
d_gene: -; v_gene: TRBV5-4; j_gene: TRBJ2-1; abundance: -; CDR3aa: CASSLLGATVNEQFF; CDR3nt: TGTGCCAGCAGCCTGCTTGGGGCTACCGTAAATGAGCAGTTCTTC
d_gene: -; v_gene: TRBV2; j_gene: TRBJ2-7; abundance: -; CDR3aa: CASTRAYEQYF; CDR3nt: TGTGCCAGCACCCGGGCCTACGAGCAGTACTTC
d_gene: -; v_gene: TRBV7-2; j_gene: TRBJ1-3; abundance: once; CDR3aa: CASSLEAGVGNTIYF; CDR3nt: TGTGCCAGCAGCTTAGAGGCAGGGGTAGGAAACACCATATATTTT
d_gene: TRBD2; v_gene: TRBV27; j_gene: TRBJ2-1; abundance: -; CDR3aa: CASGRAGESYNEQFF; CDR3nt: TGTGCCAGCGGGCGAGCGGGAGAAAGCTACAATGAGCAGTTCTTC
d_gene: -; v_gene: TRBV11-2; j_gene: TRBJ2-4; abundance: few; CDR3aa: CASSFWEQNIQYF; CDR3nt: TGTGCCAGCAGCTTCTGGGAACAAAACATTCAGTACTTC
d_gene: -; v_gene: TRBV5-6; j_gene: TRBJ2-1; abundance: -; CDR3aa: CASSYPTSYNEQFF; CDR3nt: TGTGCCAGCAGCTACCCGACTAGCTACAATGAGCAGTTCTTC
d_gene: -; v_gene: TRBV3-1/TRBV3-2; j_gene: TRBJ1-2; abundance: -; CDR3aa: CASNPGTGVYGYTF; CDR3nt: TGTGCCAGCAATCCCGGGACGGGGGTCTATGGCTACACCTTC
d_gene: TRBD1; v_gene: TRBV5-6; j_gene: TRBJ2-7; abundance: -; CDR3aa: CASSFGAGGPYEQYF; CDR3nt: TGTGCCAGCAGCTTTGGGGCAGGGGGACCCTACGAGCAGTACTTC
d_gene: -; v_gene: TRBV10-2; j_gene: TRBJ1-1; abundance: -; CDR3aa: CASSEQGSEAFF; CDR3nt: TGCGCCAGCAGTGAACAGGGATCTGAAGCTTTCTTT